The sequence of this T cell receptor beta chain was determined in a study of Tregs in tolerant kidney transplant recipients. Study results and limitations: Few patients were studied, so findings need validation in larger groups.

As concerns this clone: The antigen is unknown.

Mixed chimerism was transient after nonmyeloablative marrow transplants from related graft donors. TCRdb's table, derived via immunoSEQ multiplex PCR, lists solely in-frame clones and lacks some. Of nearly 50,000 clones in the sample, approximately 89% were seen once. CDR1 and CDR2 from the germline V gene are SGHTA and FQGNSA. The length of the CDR3 is 17 residues. V lost 5 bases, J lost 2 bases, and 9 bases stayed unmatched. The sample was CD8+ T cells from blood (PBMCs), taken 12 months after the transplant. This clonotype was sampled from a human patient who received a combined kidney and bone marrow transplant. The T cells may come from the graft donor. The genes are TRBV7-2 and TRBJ2-5; 12 positions agree with TRBD1. CDR3 region: CASSLLGQGAPQETQYF. CDR3 bases: TGTGCCAGCAGCCTCCTGGGACAGGGGGCGCCGCAAGAGACCCAGTACTTC.